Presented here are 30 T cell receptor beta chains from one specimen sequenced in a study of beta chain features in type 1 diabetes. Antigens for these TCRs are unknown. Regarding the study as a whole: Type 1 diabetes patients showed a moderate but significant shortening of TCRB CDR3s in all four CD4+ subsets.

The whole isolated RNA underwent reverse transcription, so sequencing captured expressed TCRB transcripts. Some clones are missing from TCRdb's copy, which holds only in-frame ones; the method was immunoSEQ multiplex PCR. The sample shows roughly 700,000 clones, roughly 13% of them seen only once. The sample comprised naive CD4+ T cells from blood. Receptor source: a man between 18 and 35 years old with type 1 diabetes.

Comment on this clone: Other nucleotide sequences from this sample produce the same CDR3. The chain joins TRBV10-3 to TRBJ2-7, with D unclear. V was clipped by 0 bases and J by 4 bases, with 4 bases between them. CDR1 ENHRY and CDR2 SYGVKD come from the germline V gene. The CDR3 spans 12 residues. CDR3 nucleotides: TGTGCCATCAGTGAGTCTGGGTACGAGCAGTACTTC. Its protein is CAISESGYEQYF.

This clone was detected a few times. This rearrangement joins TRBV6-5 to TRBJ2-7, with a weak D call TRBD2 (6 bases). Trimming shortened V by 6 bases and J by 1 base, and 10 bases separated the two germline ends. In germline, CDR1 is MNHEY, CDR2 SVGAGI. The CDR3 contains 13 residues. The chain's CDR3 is CASSRSGSYEQYF. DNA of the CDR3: TGTGCCAGCAGCCGTAGCGGTTCCTACGAGCAGTACTTC.

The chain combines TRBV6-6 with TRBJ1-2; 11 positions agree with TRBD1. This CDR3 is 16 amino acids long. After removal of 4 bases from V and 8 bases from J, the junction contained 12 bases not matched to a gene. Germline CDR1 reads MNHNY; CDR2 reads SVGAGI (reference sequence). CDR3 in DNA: TGTGCCAGCAGTTCCATAACGGGACAGGGGGAGGGAGGCTACACCTTC. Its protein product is CASSSITGQGEGGYTF.

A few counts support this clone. CDR3 loop: CASSLSRAEGYTF. The DNA for the CDR3 is TGTGCCAGCAGCTTAAGCCGGGCTGAGGGCTACACCTTC. This chain uses TRBV7-2 with TRBJ1-2; D call uncertain. CDR1 SGHTA and CDR2 FQGNSA come from the germline V gene. The CDR3 is 13 residues long. Trimming left V 2 bases short and J 8 bases short, with 12 bases between.

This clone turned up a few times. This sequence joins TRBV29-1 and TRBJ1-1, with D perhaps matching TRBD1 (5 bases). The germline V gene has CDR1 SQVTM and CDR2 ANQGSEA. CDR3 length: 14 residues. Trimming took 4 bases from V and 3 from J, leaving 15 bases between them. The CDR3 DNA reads TGCAGCGTTGTGACCAGGGAATGGGACACTGAAGCTTTCTTT. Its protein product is CSVVTREWDTEAFF.

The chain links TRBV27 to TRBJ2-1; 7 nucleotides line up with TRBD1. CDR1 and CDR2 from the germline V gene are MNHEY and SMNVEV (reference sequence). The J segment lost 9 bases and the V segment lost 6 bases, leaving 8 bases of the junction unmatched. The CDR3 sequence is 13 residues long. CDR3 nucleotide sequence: TGTGCCAGCAGCCTAAGACAGGGTAGTGAGCAGTTCTTC. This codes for CASSLRQGSEQFF.

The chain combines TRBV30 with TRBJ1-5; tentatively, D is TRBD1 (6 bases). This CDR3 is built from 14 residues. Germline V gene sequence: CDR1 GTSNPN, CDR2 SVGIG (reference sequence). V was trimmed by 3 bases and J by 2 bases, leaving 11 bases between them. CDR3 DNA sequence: TGTGCCTGGAGCCCCGGACAGCGCAATCAGCCCCAGCATTTT. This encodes CAWSPGQRNQPQHF.

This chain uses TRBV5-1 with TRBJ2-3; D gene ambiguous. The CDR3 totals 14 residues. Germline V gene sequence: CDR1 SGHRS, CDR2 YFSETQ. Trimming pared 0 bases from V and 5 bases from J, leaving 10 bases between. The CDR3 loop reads CASSLAAFGDTQYF. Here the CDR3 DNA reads TGCGCCAGCAGCTTGGCAGCCTTCGGAGATACGCAGTATTTT.

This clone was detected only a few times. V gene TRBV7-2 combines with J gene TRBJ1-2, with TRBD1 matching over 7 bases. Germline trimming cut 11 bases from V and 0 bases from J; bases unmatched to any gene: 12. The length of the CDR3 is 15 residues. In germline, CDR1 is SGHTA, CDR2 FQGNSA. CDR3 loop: CACKQGSGANYGYTF. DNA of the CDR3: TGTGCCTGCAAACAGGGGTCCGGAGCTAACTATGGCTACACCTTC.

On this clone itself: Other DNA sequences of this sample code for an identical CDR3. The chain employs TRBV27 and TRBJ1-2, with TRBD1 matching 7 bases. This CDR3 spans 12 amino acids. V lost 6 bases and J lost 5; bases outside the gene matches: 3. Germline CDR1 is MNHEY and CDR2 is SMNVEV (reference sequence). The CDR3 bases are TGTGCCAGCAGCCCACAGGGGTATGGCTACACCTTC. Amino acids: CASSPQGYGYTF.

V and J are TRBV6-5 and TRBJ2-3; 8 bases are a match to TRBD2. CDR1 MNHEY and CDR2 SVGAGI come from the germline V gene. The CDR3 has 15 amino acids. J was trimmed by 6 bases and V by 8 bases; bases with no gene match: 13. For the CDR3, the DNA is TGTGCCAGCGGAAAAATGAGCGGGGGTTCTGATACGCAGTATTTT. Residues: CASGKMSGGSDTQYF.

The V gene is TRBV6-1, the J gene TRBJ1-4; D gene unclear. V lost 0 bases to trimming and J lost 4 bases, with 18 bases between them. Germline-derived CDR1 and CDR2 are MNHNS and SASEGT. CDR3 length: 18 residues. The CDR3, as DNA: TGTGCCAGCAGTGAAGCGTTGGTAATCGGTTCCTTTAATGAAAAACTGTTTTTT. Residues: CASSEALVIGSFNEKLFF.

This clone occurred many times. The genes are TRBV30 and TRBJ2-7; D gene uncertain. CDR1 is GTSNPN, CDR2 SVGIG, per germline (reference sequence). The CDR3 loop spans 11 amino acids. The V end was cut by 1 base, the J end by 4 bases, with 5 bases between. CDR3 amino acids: CAWSERYEQYF. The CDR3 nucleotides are TGTGCCTGGAGTGAAAGGTACGAGCAGTACTTC.

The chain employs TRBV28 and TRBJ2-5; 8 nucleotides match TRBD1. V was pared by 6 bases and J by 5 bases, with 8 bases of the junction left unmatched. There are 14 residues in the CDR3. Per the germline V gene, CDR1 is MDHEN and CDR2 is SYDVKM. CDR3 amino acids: CASRRADREETQYF. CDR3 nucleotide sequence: TGTGCCAGCAGACGTGCGGACAGGGAGGAGACCCAGTACTTC. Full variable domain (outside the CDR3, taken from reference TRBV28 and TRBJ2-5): DVKVTQSSRYLVKRTGEKVFLECVQDMDHENMFWYRQDPGLGLRLIYFSYDVKMKEKGDIPEGYSVSREKKERFSLILESASTNQTSMYLCASRRADREETQYFGPGTRLLVL.

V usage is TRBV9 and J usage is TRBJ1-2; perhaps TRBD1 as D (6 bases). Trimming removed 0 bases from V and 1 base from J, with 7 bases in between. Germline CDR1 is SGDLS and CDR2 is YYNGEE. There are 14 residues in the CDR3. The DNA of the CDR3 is TGTGCCAGCAGCGTAGGAGGGGGTAACTATGGCTACACCTTC. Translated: CASSVGGGNYGYTF.

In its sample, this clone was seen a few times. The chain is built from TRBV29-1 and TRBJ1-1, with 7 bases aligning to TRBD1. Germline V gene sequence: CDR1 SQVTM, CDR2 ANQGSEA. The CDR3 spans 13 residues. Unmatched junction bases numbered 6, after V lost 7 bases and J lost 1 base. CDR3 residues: CSANEGANTEAFF. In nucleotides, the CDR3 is TGCAGCGCAAACGAGGGGGCGAACACTGAAGCTTTCTTT.

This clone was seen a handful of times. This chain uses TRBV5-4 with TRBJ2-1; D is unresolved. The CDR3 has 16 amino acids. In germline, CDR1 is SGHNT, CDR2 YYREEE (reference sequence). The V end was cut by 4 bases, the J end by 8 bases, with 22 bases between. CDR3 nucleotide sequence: TGTGCCAGCAGCCCCGCTCGAGTGTCTAATGGGGATGAGCAGTTCTTC. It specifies CASSPARVSNGDEQFF.

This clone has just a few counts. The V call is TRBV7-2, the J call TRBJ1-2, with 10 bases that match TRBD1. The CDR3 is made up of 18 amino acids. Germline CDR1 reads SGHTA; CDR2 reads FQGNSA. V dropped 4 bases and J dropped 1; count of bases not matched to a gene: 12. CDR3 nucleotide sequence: TGTGCCAGCAGCTCCGCGAGGACAGGGGGATTGGTTAACTATGGCTACACCTTC. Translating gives CASSSARTGGLVNYGYTF.

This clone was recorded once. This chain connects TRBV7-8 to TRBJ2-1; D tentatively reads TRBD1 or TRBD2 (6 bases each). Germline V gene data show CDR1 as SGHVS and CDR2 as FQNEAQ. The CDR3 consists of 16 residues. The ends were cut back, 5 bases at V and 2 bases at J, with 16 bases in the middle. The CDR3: CASSHRPGAAYNEQFF. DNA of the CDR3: TGTGCCAGCAGCCACCGACCGGGGGCCGCCTACAATGAGCAGTTCTTC.

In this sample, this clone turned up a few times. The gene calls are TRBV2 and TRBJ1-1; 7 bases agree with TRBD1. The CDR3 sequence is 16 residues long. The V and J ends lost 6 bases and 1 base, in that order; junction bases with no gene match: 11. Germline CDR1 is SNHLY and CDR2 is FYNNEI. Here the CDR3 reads CASSPGTARPNTEAFF. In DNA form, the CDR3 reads TGTGCCAGCAGCCCCGGGACAGCGAGACCGAACACTGAAGCTTTCTTT.

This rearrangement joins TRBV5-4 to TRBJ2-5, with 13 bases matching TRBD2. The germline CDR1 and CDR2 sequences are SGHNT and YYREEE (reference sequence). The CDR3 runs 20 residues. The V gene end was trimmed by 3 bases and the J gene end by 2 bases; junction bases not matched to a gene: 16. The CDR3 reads CASSSGTGTSGIYLQETQYF. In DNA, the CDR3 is TGTGCCAGCAGCTCAGGTACCGGGACTAGCGGGATCTACCTACAAGAGACCCAGTACTTC.

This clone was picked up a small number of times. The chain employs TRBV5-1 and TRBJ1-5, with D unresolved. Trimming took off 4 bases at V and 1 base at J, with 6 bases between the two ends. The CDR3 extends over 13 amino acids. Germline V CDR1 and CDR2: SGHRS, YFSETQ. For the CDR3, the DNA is TGCGCCAGCAGCCCCGACAGCAATCAGCCCCAGCATTTT. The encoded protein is CASSPDSNQPQHF.

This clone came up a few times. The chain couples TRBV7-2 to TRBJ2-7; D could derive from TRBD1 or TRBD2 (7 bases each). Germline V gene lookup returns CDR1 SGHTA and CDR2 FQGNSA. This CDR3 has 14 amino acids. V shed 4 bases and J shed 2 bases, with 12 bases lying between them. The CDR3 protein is CASSSQGGAYEQYF. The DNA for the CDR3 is TGTGCCAGCAGCTCCCAGGGGGGGGCCTACGAGCAGTACTTC.

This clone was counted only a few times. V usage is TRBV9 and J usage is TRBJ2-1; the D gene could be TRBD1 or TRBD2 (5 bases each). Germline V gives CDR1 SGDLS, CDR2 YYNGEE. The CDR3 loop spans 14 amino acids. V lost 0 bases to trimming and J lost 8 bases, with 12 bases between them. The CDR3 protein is CASSVVARGDEQFF. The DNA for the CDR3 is TGTGCCAGCAGCGTAGTGGCCAGAGGGGATGAGCAGTTCTTC. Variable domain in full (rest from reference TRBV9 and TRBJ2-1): DSGVTQTPKHLITATGQRVTLRCSPRSGDLSVYWYQQSLDQGLQFLIQYYNGEERAKGNILERFSAQQFPDLHSELNLSSLELGDSALYFCASSVVARGDEQFFGPGTRLTVL.

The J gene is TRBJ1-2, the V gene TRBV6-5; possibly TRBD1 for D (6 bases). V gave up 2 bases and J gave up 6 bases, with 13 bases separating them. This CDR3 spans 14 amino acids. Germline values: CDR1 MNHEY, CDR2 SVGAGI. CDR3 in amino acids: CASSYPITGNGYTF. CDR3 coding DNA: TGTGCCAGCAGTTACCCTATTACAGGGAATGGCTACACCTTC.

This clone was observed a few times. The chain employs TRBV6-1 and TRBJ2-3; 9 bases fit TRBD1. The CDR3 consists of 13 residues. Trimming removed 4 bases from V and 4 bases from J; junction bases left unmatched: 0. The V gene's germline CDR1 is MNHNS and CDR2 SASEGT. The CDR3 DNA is TGTGCCAGCAGTGGACAGGGGGCAGATACGCAGTATTTT. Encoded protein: CASSGQGADTQYF.

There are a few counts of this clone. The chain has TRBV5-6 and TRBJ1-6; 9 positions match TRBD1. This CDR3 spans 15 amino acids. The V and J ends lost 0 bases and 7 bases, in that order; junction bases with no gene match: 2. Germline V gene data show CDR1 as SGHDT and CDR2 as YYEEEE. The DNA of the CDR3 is TGTGCCAGCAGCTTGGGACAGGGGGAAAATTCACCCCTCCACTTT. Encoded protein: CASSLGQGENSPLHF.

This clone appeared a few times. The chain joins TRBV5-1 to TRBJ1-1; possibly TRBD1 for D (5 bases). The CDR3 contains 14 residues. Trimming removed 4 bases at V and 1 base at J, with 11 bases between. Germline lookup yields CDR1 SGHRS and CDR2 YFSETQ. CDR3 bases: TGCGCCAGCAGCCTGGACACTGAGAACACTGAAGCTTTCTTT. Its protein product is CASSLDTENTEAFF.

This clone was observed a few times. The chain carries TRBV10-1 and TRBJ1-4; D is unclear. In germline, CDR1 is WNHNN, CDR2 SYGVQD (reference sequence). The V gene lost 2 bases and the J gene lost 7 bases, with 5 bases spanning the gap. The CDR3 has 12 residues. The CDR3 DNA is TGCGCCAGCAGTGAGACAGTTGAAAAACTGTTTTTT. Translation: CASSETVEKLFF.

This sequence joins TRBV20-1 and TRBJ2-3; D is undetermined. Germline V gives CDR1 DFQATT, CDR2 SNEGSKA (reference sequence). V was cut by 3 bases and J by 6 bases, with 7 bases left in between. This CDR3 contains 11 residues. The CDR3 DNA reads TGCAGTGCTAGCCCGTTGGATACGCAGTATTTT. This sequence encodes CSASPLDTQYF.